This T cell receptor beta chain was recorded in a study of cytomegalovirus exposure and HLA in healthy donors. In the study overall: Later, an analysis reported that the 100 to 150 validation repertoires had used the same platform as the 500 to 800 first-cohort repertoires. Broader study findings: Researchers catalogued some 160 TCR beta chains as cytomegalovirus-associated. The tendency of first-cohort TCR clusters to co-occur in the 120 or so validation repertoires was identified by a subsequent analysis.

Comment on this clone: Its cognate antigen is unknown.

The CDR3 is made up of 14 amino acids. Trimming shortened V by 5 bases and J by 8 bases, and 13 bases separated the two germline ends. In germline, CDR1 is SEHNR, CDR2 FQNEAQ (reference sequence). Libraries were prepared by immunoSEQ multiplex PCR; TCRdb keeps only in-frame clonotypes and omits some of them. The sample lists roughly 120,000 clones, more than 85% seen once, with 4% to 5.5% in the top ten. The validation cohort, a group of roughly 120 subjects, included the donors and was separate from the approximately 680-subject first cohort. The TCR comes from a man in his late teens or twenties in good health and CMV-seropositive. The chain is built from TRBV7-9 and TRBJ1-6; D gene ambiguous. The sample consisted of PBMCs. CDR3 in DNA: TGTGCCAGCAGCCCTCTTACCGGGGATTCACCCCTCCACTTT. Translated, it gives CASSPLTGDSPLHF.